This TCR beta chain was identified during a study of shared clonotypes between healthy human individuals. There are 17 residues in the CDR3. Germline V gene data show CDR1 as SGHRS and CDR2 as YFSETQ. J gave up 5 bases and V 4 bases, and 13 bases lay outside the gene matches. Only CD45RO-negative cells positively selected for CCR7 counted as naive CD8 cells, so terminally differentiated effector memory CD45RA+ cells were excluded. Produced via immunoSEQ multiplex PCR; TCRdb's table is partial and in-frame only. Of about 2 million clones in the sample, approximately 94% were seen once. This receptor was identified in a man between 18 and 35 years old in good health. Specimen: naive CD8+ T cells sorted from blood. The chain combines TRBV5-1 with TRBJ1-1; 11 positions match TRBD1. The CDR3 loop is CASSPPRTGGERTEAFF. The DNA for the CDR3 is TGCGCCAGCAGCCCGCCTCGGACAGGGGGCGAAAGGACTGAAGCTTTCTTT. The full variable domain, with the rest looked up from reference TRBV5-1 and TRBJ1-1, is KAGVTQTPRYLIKTRGQQVTLSCSPISGHRSVSWYQQTPGQGLQFLFEYFSETQRNKGNFPGRFSGRQFSNSRSEMNVSTLELGDSALYLCASSPPRTGGERTEAFFGQGTRLTVV.